The clone carrying this T cell receptor (beta chain) has a handful of counts. Its target is unknown. TCRdb independently ran MiXCR on the 5' RACE reads; one entry per CDR3 protein. The repertoire holds 100,000 to 120,000 distinct CDR3 sequences, with around 20% as singletons. This record comes from a study of human T cells and chemical hapten exposure. Whole-study results and caveats: No change in TCRs above 1 in 1000 frequency was produced by DPC sensitization.

Extraction of total RNA was performed on unfractionated whole blood. CDR1 LGHDT and CDR2 YNNKEL come from the germline V gene (reference sequence). CDR3 length: 14 residues. Trimming removed 4 bases from V and 6 bases from J, with 14 bases in between. This clonotype was sampled from a human donor in good health. This chain connects TRBV3-1 to TRBJ2-3; unclear D gene. The CDR3 nucleotides read TGTGCCAGCAGCCCTTTTGACCCAGCGGATACGCAGTATTTT. Encoded protein: CASSPFDPADTQYF.